Described below is a single T cell receptor beta chain sequence and its context. Its antigen is not known. These data originate in a study of long-term antiretroviral therapy in people with HIV. Notes on the study in general: Repertoire composition at all time points was dominated by clones that had expanded before ART. Subsequent to ART, diversity was augmented yet persisted below that of transplant donor controls. The study collected no data on ART adherence, viral resistance or therapy changes.

The assay, immunoSEQ v3.0, was run at survey level. Libraries were prepared by immunoSEQ multiplex PCR; TCRdb keeps only in-frame clonotypes and omits some of them. The table has about 18,000 clones, about nine tenths seen once. V lost 4 bases, J lost 1 base, and 4 bases stayed unmatched. Germline V gene data show CDR1 as MNHEY and CDR2 as SVGAGI. The CDR3 runs 15 residues. The receptor comes from a man aged 45-60 years with HIV. The sequencing here drew on unsorted PBMCs, taken 3 years after starting antiretroviral therapy. The genes are TRBV6-5 and TRBJ1-3; 7 bases agree with TRBD1. The CDR3 sequence is CASSSDRASGNTIYF. In DNA form, the CDR3 reads TGTGCCAGCAGTTCTGACAGGGCATCTGGAAACACCATATATTTT.